This T cell receptor beta chain is drawn from a study of OX40 agonist ivuxolimab in advanced cancers. Study details: Earlier treatment with anti-PD-1, anti-PD-L1 or anti-CTLA-4 was permitted, and 35% to 45% had received some.

Whole-study results and caveats: Researchers report that CD8+ T cells had, on average, more expanded clones than CD4+. Clonal expansion from baseline to week 6 occurred in both CD4+ and CD8+ T cells.

The V gene lost 2 bases and the J gene lost 8 bases, with 13 bases spanning the gap. CDR3 length: 13 amino acids. CDR1 is SQVTM, CDR2 ANQGSEA, per germline. Using immunoSEQ multiplex PCR, the repertoire was profiled, and TCRdb retains in-frame clones only, with some absent. The sample yields under 70,000 clones, around 90% seen once. Points on this clone: Antigen unknown.

The clonotype originates from an adult with an advanced solid tumor such as melanoma, head and neck, liver or kidney cancer. The sequencing here drew on CD4+ or CD8+ T cells sorted from blood, taken in a trial of the OX40 agonist ivuxolimab. The chain is built from TRBV29-1 and TRBJ2-1; D gene unclear. Here the CDR3 reads CSVEKGRLDEQFF. CDR3 in DNA: TGCAGCGTTGAAAAGGGTCGTCTTGATGAGCAGTTCTTC.